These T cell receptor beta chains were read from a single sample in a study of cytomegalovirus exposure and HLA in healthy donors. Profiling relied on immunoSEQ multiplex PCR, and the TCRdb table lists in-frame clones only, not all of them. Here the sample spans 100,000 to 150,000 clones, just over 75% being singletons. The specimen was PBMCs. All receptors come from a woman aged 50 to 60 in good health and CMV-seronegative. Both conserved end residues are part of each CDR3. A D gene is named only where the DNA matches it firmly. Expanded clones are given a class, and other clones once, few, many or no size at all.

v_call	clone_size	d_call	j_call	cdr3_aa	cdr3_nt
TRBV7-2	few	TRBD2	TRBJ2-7	CASIKMAGDRQYF	TGTGCCAGCATCAAGATGGCGGGAGACAGGCAGTACTTC
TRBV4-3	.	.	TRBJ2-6	CASSQTAGSGANVLTF	TGCGCCAGCAGCCAAACAGCCGGCTCTGGGGCCAACGTCCTGACTTTC
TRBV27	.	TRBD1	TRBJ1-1	CASSLSGQLLNTEAFF	TGTGCCAGCAGTTTATCGGGACAGCTACTGAACACTGAAGCTTTCTTT
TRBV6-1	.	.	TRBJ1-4	CASSLWEKLFF	TGTGCCAGCAGTCTATGGGAAAAACTGTTTTTT
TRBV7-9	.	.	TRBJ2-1	CASSPDERREFF	TGTGCCAGCAGCCCTGACGAGAGGAGAGAGTTCTTC
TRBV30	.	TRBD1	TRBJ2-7	CAGTKGASYEQYF	TGTGCCGGAACAAAGGGGGCATCCTACGAGCAGTACTTC
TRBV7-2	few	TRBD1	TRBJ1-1	CASSRQGPGPEAFF	TGTGCCAGCAGTCGACAGGGGCCGGGTCCTGAAGCTTTCTTT
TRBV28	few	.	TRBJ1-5	CASRGRRGGYQPQHF	TGTGCCAGCAGGGGGAGGAGGGGCGGCTATCAGCCCCAGCATTTT
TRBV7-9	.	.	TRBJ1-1	CASSLRRTKDPEAFF	TGTGCCAGCAGCCTAAGGCGGACAAAGGACCCTGAAGCTTTCTTT
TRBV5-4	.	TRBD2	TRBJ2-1	CASHTLAESNEQFF	TGTGCCAGCCACACCCTAGCGGAGTCTAATGAGCAGTTCTTC
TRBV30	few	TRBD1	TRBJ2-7	CAWSVQGASYGYEQYF	TGTGCCTGGAGTGTACAGGGGGCCAGCTATGGCTACGAGCAGTACTTC
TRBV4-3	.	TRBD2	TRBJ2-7	CASSQGLAGTSYEQYF	TGCGCCAGCAGCCAAGGACTAGCGGGGACCTCCTACGAGCAGTACTTC